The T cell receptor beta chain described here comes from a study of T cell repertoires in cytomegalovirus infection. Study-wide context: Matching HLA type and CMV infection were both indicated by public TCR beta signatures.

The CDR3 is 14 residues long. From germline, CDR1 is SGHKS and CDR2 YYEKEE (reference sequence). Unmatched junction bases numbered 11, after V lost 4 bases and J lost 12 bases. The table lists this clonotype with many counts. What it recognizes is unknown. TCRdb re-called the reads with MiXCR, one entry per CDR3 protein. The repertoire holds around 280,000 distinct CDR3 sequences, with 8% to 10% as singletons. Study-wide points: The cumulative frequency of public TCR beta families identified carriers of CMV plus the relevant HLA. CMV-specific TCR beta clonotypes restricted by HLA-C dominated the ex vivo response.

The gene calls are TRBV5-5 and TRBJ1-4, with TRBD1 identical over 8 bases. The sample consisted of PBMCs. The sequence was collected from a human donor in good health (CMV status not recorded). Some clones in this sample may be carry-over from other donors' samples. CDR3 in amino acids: CASSHPTGAKQLFF. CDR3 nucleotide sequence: TGTGCCAGCAGCCACCCGACAGGGGCGAAGCAACTGTTTTTT.